This T cell receptor beta chain was observed in a study of blood T cell repertoires in COVID-19. In the authors' methods: Estimates of nucleated cell counts were drawn from the amplification of reference gene primers. Data came from immunoSEQ multiplex PCR; TCRdb stores just in-frame clones and leaves some out. The V and J calls and clone size were taken over from that table, and D and trimming were inferred from the DNA. The sample includes approximately 91,000 clones, more than 75% of them seen just once. V was cut by 3 bases and J by 4 bases, with 18 bases left in between. CDR3 length equals 16 residues. Germline-derived CDR1 and CDR2 are MNHNS and SASEGT.

The sequencing input was peripheral blood. The V call is TRBV6-1, the J call TRBJ1-2, with a possible D match to TRBD1 (5 bases). This clonotype was obtained from a man between 65 and 80 years old with acute or convalescent COVID-19. Here the CDR3 DNA reads TGTGCCAGCAGTGAGTCGACAGCCGAGACCTCCTATGGCTACACCTTC. Translation gives CASSESTAETSYGYTF.